A single sample gave rise to the 20 T cell receptor beta chains below, sequenced in a study of post-analysis software for immune sequencing data. No antigen has been assigned to these receptors. General study points: With TRBV5-6, TRBV5-1 and TRBV20-1 included, about five TRBV segments were more frequent in patients than in controls.

Unique molecular identifiers were built into the TCR beta cDNA libraries. TCRdb itself ran the PCR reads through MiXCR, one entry per CDR3 protein. The sample has fewer than 850,000 distinct CDR3 sequences; 30% are singletons. The sample comprised blood. These receptors were collected from a girl between 5 and 17 years old with multiple sclerosis.

This clonotype was recorded a few times. The chain links TRBV4-3 to TRBJ2-1, with D maybe TRBD1 (6 bases). In germline, CDR1 is LGHNA, CDR2 YSLEER. The CDR3 is 14 amino acids. Trimming took 0 bases from V and 13 from J, leaving 16 bases between them. CDR3 loop: CASSQDLGRDIQFF. CDR3 bases: TGCGCCAGCAGCCAAGATCTAGGCCGGGACATTCAGTTCTTC.

The chain uses TRBV7-2 and TRBJ2-4, with D perhaps TRBD2 (5 bases). The CDR3 runs to 18 residues. Germline V gene data show CDR1 as SGHTA and CDR2 as FQGNSA. V dropped 5 bases and J dropped 3 bases, with 23 bases sitting between them. The CDR3: CASSANRMWAGVKNIQYF. The CDR3 nucleotides read TGTGCCAGCAGCGCGAATAGAATGTGGGCCGGGGTCAAAAACATTCAGTACTTC.

CDR3 sequence reads: CASTRWGTASRADTQYF. CDR3 nucleotides: TGTGCCAGCACTCGATGGGGGACAGCTTCTCGGGCAGATACGCAGTATTTT. The chain joins TRBV28 to TRBJ2-3, with 7 bases identical to TRBD1. The CDR3 is 17 residues long. After removal of 7 bases from V and 4 bases from J, the junction contained 17 bases not matched to a gene. In germline, CDR1 is MDHEN, CDR2 SYDVKM.

This clonotype was recorded many times. The chain employs TRBV7-9 and TRBJ2-6, with 8 nucleotides matching TRBD1. CDR1 is SEHNR, CDR2 FQNEAQ, per germline (reference sequence). Trimming cost V 5 bases and J 0 bases; bases outside gene matches: 0. This CDR3 is built from 15 residues. This CDR3 is CASSDRGSGANVLTF. The DNA of the CDR3 is TGTGCCAGCAGCGACAGGGGCTCTGGGGCCAACGTCCTGACTTTC.

This clonotype was detected a few times. The rearrangement joins TRBV20-1 to TRBJ2-3, with 15 bases aligning to TRBD2. The germline V gene has CDR1 DFQATT and CDR2 SNEGSKA (reference sequence). This CDR3 region has 16 residues. The J segment lost 4 bases and the V segment lost 6 bases, leaving 8 bases of the junction unmatched. The CDR3 coding sequence is TGCAGTGCCGCCGGACTAGCGGGAGGGCCCGCAGATACGCAGTATTTT. Amino acids: CSAAGLAGGPADTQYF.

The chain joins TRBV15 to TRBJ2-1; no clear D. The CDR3 totals 15 residues. Trimming took off 0 bases at V and 0 bases at J, with 6 bases between the two ends. Germline assignment: CDR1 LNHNV and CDR2 YYDKDF (reference sequence). CDR3 sequence (DNA): TGTGCCACCAGCAGAGACTGGAGCTCCTACAATGAGCAGTTCTTC. Amino acid sequence: CATSRDWSSYNEQFF. Combining the CDR3 with reference TRBV15 and TRBJ2-1 gives the whole variable domain DAMVIQNPRYQVTQFGKPVTLSCSQTLNHNVMYWYQQKSSQAPKLLFHYYDKDFNNEADTPDNFQSRRPNTSFCFLDIRSPGLGDTAMYLCATSRDWSSYNEQFFGPGTRLTVL.

The sample holds a few counts of this clonotype. Since a much larger clone is just one base distant, this may be a read error. The V and J genes are TRBV7-2 and TRBJ2-7, with 15 bases matching TRBD2. The germline V gene has CDR1 SGHTA and CDR2 FQGNSA. There are 16 residues in the CDR3. The CDR3 loop reads CVSSGGLAGGSYEQYF. The CDR3 region has the DNA TGTGTCAGCAGCGGTGGACTAGCGGGAGGGTCCTACGAGCAGTACTTC. Looking up the rest from reference TRBV7-2 and TRBJ2-7 gives the full variable domain: GAGVSQSPSNKVTEKGKDVELRCDPISGHTALYWYRQSLGQGLEFLIYFQGNSAPDKSGLPSDRFSAERTGGSVSTLTIQRTQQEDSAVYLCVSSGGLAGGSYEQYFGPGTRLTVT.

The chain carries TRBV6-2 or TRBV6-3 and TRBJ2-1, with D possibly TRBD2 on 6 matching bases. Germline CDR1 and CDR2: MNHEY and SVGEGT. The V end lost 2 bases, the J end lost 7 bases, and 12 bases lay between the germline ends. This CDR3 contains 14 residues. DNA for the CDR3: TGTGCCAGCAGTTACCGGAGGGCCGGGAATGAGCAGTTCTTC. This codes for CASSYRRAGNEQFF.

This chain connects TRBV10-3 to TRBJ2-6; 7 bases are a match to TRBD1. CDR3 size: 14 residues. Losses at the gene ends were 0 bases for V and 12 bases for J; bases not matched to a gene: 5. CDR1 ENHRY and CDR2 SYGVKD come from the germline V gene. CDR3: CAISESGQVRVLTF. Written as DNA, the CDR3 is TGTGCCATCAGTGAGTCCGGACAGGTCCGCGTCCTGACTTTC.

The rearrangement uses TRBV7-8 and TRBJ2-7, with 7 bases identical to TRBD1. CDR3 length: 12 residues. Germline trimming cut 8 bases from V and 2 bases from J; bases unmatched to any gene: 3. Looked up from germline, CDR1 is SGHVS and CDR2 is FQNEAQ. CDR3 amino acids: CASRDSAYEQYF. CDR3 coding DNA: TGTGCCAGCCGGGACAGCGCCTACGAGCAGTACTTC.

The rearrangement links TRBV18 to TRBJ1-1; 8 positions match TRBD1. This CDR3 contains 18 residues. From germline, CDR1 is KGHSH and CDR2 LQKENI. V lost 3 bases, J lost 2 bases, and 14 bases stayed unmatched. The CDR3 DNA sequence: TGTGCCAGCTCACCCTTTGCCTTGATGCCAGGGGGCAACACTGAAGCTTTCTTT. Protein sequence: CASSPFALMPGGNTEAFF.

This clonotype was counted a few times. This chain's CDR3 is CASTRTSNEQFF. The CDR3 DNA is TGTGCCAGCACTCGGACTAGCAATGAGCAGTTCTTC. The gene calls are TRBV2 and TRBJ2-1, with TRBD2 identical over 7 bases. With 7 bases clipped from V and 6 bases from J, the junction kept 3 bases outside the gene matches. This CDR3 comprises 12 residues. Germline V gene data show CDR1 as SNHLY and CDR2 as FYNNEI.

The genes are TRBV12-3 or TRBV12-4 and TRBJ1-5, with D perhaps matching TRBD1 (5 bases). This CDR3 comprises 17 residues. The V and J ends lost 4 bases and 0 bases respectively, with 16 bases between them. The CDR3 reads CASSSDRNLYSNQPQHF. Written as DNA, the CDR3 is TGTGCCAGCAGTTCAGACAGAAATCTTTATAGCAATCAGCCCCAGCATTTT.

J is TRBJ1-5 and V is TRBV6-6; D not certain. This CDR3 is built from 11 residues. Deletions cut 1 base from V and 14 bases from J, with 9 bases between. Looked up from germline, CDR1 is MNHNY and CDR2 is SVGAGI (reference sequence). The CDR3 DNA sequence: TGTGCCAGCAGTTACTACGGGTTAGAGCATTTT. It translates to CASSYYGLEHF.

The sample holds many counts of this clonotype. The chain uses TRBV29-1 and TRBJ1-5; D gene ambiguous. The V gene lost 4 bases and the J gene lost 0 bases, with 10 bases spanning the gap. Germline CDR1 and CDR2: SQVTM and ANQGSEA. The CDR3 has 14 residues. The CDR3 bases are TGCAGCGTTGTAGGGATCGATAGCAATCAGCCCCAGCATTTT. Translation: CSVVGIDSNQPQHF.

The rearrangement links TRBV29-1 to TRBJ1-2; unclear D gene. The CDR3 totals 16 residues. Per germline, CDR1 SQVTM and CDR2 ANQGSEA. Deletions cut 6 bases from V and 0 bases from J, with 20 bases between. This chain's CDR3 is CSVFAPTSLSNYGYTF. In DNA form, the CDR3 reads TGCAGCGTATTCGCCCCTACGTCGCTATCTAACTATGGCTACACCTTC.

In this sample, this clonotype turned up a few times. The chain uses TRBV29-1 and TRBJ1-1, with D uncertain. This CDR3 is 12 amino acids long. Trimming pared 2 bases from V and 1 base from J, leaving 5 bases between. Per the germline V gene, CDR1 is SQVTM and CDR2 is ANQGSEA. The CDR3 sequence is CSVEPRNTEAFF. For the CDR3, the DNA is TGCAGCGTTGAACCGAGGAACACTGAAGCTTTCTTT.

The V and J genes are TRBV7-9 and TRBJ1-2; tentatively, D is TRBD1 (6 bases). V was clipped by 5 bases and J by 2 bases, with 12 bases between them. The CDR3 consists of 14 residues. CDR1 is SEHNR and CDR2 is FQNEAQ in the germline V gene (reference sequence). The CDR3 coding sequence is TGTGCCAGCAGCCCTGGACAGTACAACTATGGCTACACCTTC. It specifies CASSPGQYNYGYTF.

The chain joins TRBV19 to TRBJ2-5; TRBD1 aligns across 8 bases. Germline V gives CDR1 LNHDA, CDR2 SQIVND (reference sequence). The length of the CDR3 is 16 residues. V shed 4 bases and J 2 bases; nucleotides not matched to a gene: 9. This CDR3 reads CASSTDRGGGQETQYF. The CDR3 region has the DNA TGTGCCAGTAGTACCGACAGGGGAGGAGGGCAAGAGACCCAGTACTTC.

This sequence joins TRBV20-1 and TRBJ2-5, with 9 nucleotides matching TRBD2. The length of the CDR3 is 16 residues. The V gene end was trimmed by 0 bases and the J gene end by 4 bases; junction bases not matched to a gene: 9. Germline values: CDR1 DFQATT, CDR2 SNEGSKA (reference sequence). CDR3 sequence: CSARDFPAGGSETQYF. The DNA of the CDR3 is TGCAGTGCTAGAGATTTCCCAGCGGGGGGTTCAGAGACCCAGTACTTC.